This passage covers 28 T cell receptor beta chains from one sample sequenced in a study of blood T cell repertoires in COVID-19. TCRdb's table, derived via immunoSEQ multiplex PCR, lists solely in-frame clones and lacks some. This repertoire shows over 200,000 clones, around 83% found once; its top ten account for approximately 6.5%. The sample was PBMCs or T cells enriched from blood (not recorded which). The receptors were sampled from a woman in her thirties or forties who had recovered from COVID-19.

A remark on this clone: The germline gene is not matched at one end of the junction; a read error may be the cause. This chain joins TRBV12-3 or TRBV12-4 and TRBJ1-4; TRBD1 matches at 9 bases. CDR3 length equals 12 residues. CDR3 residues: CASSFTGQGSSF. DNA of the CDR3: TGTGCCAGCAGTTTTACGGGACAGGGCAGTTCTTTT.

The genes are TRBV19 and TRBJ2-2; D gene ambiguous. The germline V gene has CDR1 LNHDA and CDR2 SQIVND (reference sequence). This CDR3 is 14 amino acids long. V dropped 2 bases and J dropped 6 bases, with 10 bases sitting between them. The CDR3 loop reads CASSIYHWSGELFF. In DNA form, the CDR3 reads TGTGCCAGTAGTATATATCACTGGTCCGGGGAGCTGTTTTTT.

The CDR3 bases are TGCGCCAGCAGCCAAGGACGGGACACTGAAGCTTTCTTT. It encodes CASSQGRDTEAFF. This chain joins TRBV4-1 and TRBJ1-1; D remains unclear. Between the trimmed V and J ends, which lost 1 base and 3 bases, there was a span of 6 bases. The CDR3 loop spans 13 amino acids. Germline V gene sequence: CDR1 MGHRA, CDR2 YSYEKL.

This CDR3 reads CASSPAATYNEQFF. The CDR3 nucleotides read TGTGCCAGCAGCCCAGCGGCTACCTACAATGAGCAGTTCTTC. The rearrangement uses TRBV7-2 and TRBJ2-1; tentative D call: TRBD2 (5 bases). The CDR3 totals 14 residues. Germline CDR1 reads SGHTA; CDR2 reads FQGNSA. V was trimmed by 5 bases and J by 2 bases, leaving 10 bases between them.

V gene TRBV20-1 combines with J gene TRBJ2-1; TRBD2 aligns across 10 bases. Germline loops: CDR1 DFQATT, CDR2 SNEGSKA (reference sequence). Germline trimming cut 3 bases from V and 10 bases from J; bases unmatched to any gene: 9. This CDR3 spans 14 amino acids. The CDR3 sequence: CSASPSGRAGEQFF. The DNA of the CDR3 is TGCAGTGCTAGTCCCAGCGGGAGGGCCGGGGAGCAGTTCTTC.

The chain has TRBV7-2 and TRBJ2-7, with TRBD2 identical over 15 bases. V shed 5 bases, J shed 0 bases, and the junction held 2 bases outside the gene matches. CDR3 length: 16 amino acids. The germline V gene has CDR1 SGHTA and CDR2 FQGNSA. This chain's CDR3 is CASSRGLAGGSYEQYF. The CDR3 DNA sequence: TGTGCCAGCAGCCGGGGACTAGCGGGAGGCTCCTACGAGCAGTACTTC.

The rearrangement joins TRBV7-2 to TRBJ2-1; 8 bases line up with TRBD2. Per the germline V gene, CDR1 is SGHTA and CDR2 is FQGNSA. This CDR3 region has 16 residues. With V trimmed by 0 bases and J by 8 bases, 9 bases remained unmatched. CDR3 protein: CASSLARSGRTHEQFF. The CDR3 DNA follows: TGTGCCAGCAGCTTAGCTCGAAGCGGGAGAACCCATGAGCAGTTCTTC.

The genes are TRBV7-8 and TRBJ2-1, with D possibly matching TRBD2 (5 bases). Trimming left V 6 bases short and J 5 bases short, with 11 bases between. The length of the CDR3 is 13 residues. Germline V lookup: CDR1 SGHVS, CDR2 FQNEAQ. This chain's CDR3 is CASSQDYNNEQFF. For the CDR3, the DNA is TGTGCCAGCAGTCAAGACTACAACAATGAGCAGTTCTTC.

This chain uses TRBV2 with TRBJ1-5; 7 nucleotides align to TRBD1. V lost 4 bases to trimming and J lost 9 bases; unmatched junction nucleotides: 6. The CDR3 loop spans 13 amino acids. The germline V gene has CDR1 SNHLY and CDR2 FYNNEI. The CDR3 nucleotides read TGTGCCAGCAGTGGGACAGGCGGTGGGCCCCAGCATTTT. Translating gives CASSGTGGGPQHF.

This clone was seen once. The CDR3 bases are TGTGCCAGCAGCGGGGACAAACCCTACGAGCAGTACTTC. Translating gives CASSGDKPYEQYF. V gene TRBV9 combines with J gene TRBJ2-7; D possibly corresponds to TRBD1 (6 bases). Trimming pared 3 bases from V and 2 bases from J, leaving 9 bases between. There are 13 residues in the CDR3. CDR1 is SGDLS and CDR2 is YYNGEE in the germline V gene.

The rearrangement uses TRBV7-2 and TRBJ2-6, with no clear D. V was trimmed by 5 bases and J by 0 bases, leaving 11 bases between them. The CDR3 loop spans 16 amino acids. Looked up from germline, CDR1 is SGHTA and CDR2 is FQGNSA. CDR3 nucleotide sequence: TGTGCCAGCAGCCCCTGGGCCAACTCTGGGGCCAACGTCCTGACTTTC. It is translated as CASSPWANSGANVLTF.

V usage is TRBV5-1 and J usage is TRBJ2-1; 12 bases map to TRBD2. J gave up 8 bases and V 0 bases, and 6 bases lay outside the gene matches. Germline-derived CDR1 and CDR2 are SGHRS and YFSETQ. The CDR3 sequence is 16 residues long. CDR3 in DNA: TGCGCCAGCAGCTTGGCCCAGACTAGCGGGAGTGATGAGCAGTTCTTC. Translating gives CASSLAQTSGSDEQFF.

The rearrangement joins TRBV28 to TRBJ1-2, with D maybe TRBD1 (6 bases). The V and J ends lost 5 bases and 3 bases respectively, with 16 bases between them. CDR3 size: 15 residues. The V gene's germline CDR1 is MDHEN and CDR2 SYDVKM. The CDR3 DNA sequence: TGTGCCAGCAGTAGACGGGGGGCCGGCGACTATGGCTACACCTTC. Translation: CASSRRGAGDYGYTF.

The rearrangement uses TRBV28 and TRBJ1-5; 8 positions agree with TRBD1. There are 17 residues in the CDR3. The junction had 8 bases not matched to a gene; V was cut back by 4 bases and J by 0 bases. The germline CDR1 and CDR2 sequences are MDHEN and SYDVKM. DNA of the CDR3: TGTGCCAGCAGTTCCCGGGACAGGTACTATAGCAATCAGCCCCAGCATTTT. Its protein product is CASSSRDRYYSNQPQHF.

V gene TRBV20-1 combines with J gene TRBJ1-2; D gene uncertain. CDR1 and CDR2 from the germline V gene are DFQATT and SNEGSKA (reference sequence). The CDR3 contains 12 residues. The V end lost 3 bases, the J end lost 6 bases, and 11 bases lay between the germline ends. CDR3 region: CSASPGIDGYTF. CDR3 DNA sequence: TGCAGTGCTAGTCCGGGTATCGATGGCTACACCTTC.

The rearrangement joins TRBV7-2 to TRBJ2-7, with no clear D. Trimming took off 5 bases at V and 4 bases at J, with 9 bases between the two ends. CDR3 length: 12 amino acids. From germline, CDR1 is SGHTA and CDR2 FQGNSA. The CDR3 loop is CASSPAEYEQYF. Written as DNA, the CDR3 is TGTGCCAGCAGCCCCGCCGAGTACGAGCAGTACTTC.

CDR3 bases: TGTGCCAGCCTGCTAGCGGGAGGTCGGTACGAGCAGTACTTC. Amino acids: CASLLAGGRYEQYF. The genes are TRBV6-5 and TRBJ2-7; 11 nucleotides agree with TRBD2. The V and J ends lost 8 bases and 4 bases, in that order; junction bases with no gene match: 7. Germline CDR1 and CDR2: MNHEY and SVGAGI. The CDR3 has 14 residues.

V usage is TRBV28 and J usage is TRBJ2-7; 8 positions agree with TRBD1. Germline V lookup: CDR1 MDHEN, CDR2 SYDVKM. The CDR3 is 14 residues long. V shed 5 bases and J 5 bases; nucleotides not matched to a gene: 8. CDR3 DNA sequence: TGTGCCAGCAGTCCCCTCCAGGGGGCCCACGAGCAGTACTTC. It translates to CASSPLQGAHEQYF.

This clone was detected a few times. CDR3 in amino acids: CASSLVLLTDTQYF. In DNA form, the CDR3 reads TGTGCCAGCAGCTTGGTACTACTCACAGATACGCAGTATTTT. This chain links TRBV5-6 with TRBJ2-3; D is undetermined. V was shortened by 0 bases and J by 2 bases, with 7 bases between the two germline ends. Germline CDR1 SGHDT, CDR2 YYEEEE. The CDR3 covers 14 residues.

This chain links TRBV10-3 with TRBJ2-3; D may be TRBD2 (6 bases). The CDR3 covers 16 residues. The ends were cut back, 6 bases at V and 3 bases at J, with 19 bases in the middle. Per the germline V gene, CDR1 is ENHRY and CDR2 is SYGVKD. The CDR3 DNA reads TGTGCCATCAGCGCTATGGGAGTGGAGGGGACAGATACGCAGTATTTT. This encodes CAISAMGVEGTDTQYF.

This chain links TRBV10-3 with TRBJ2-7, with D hard to call. The germline V gene encodes CDR1 ENHRY and CDR2 SYGVKD. The CDR3 is 15 amino acids. The germline V and J ends were trimmed by 0 bases and 0 bases, with 9 bases remaining between them. CDR3 in DNA: TGTGCCATCAGTGAGTCCATAAGGAGCTCCTACGAGCAGTACTTC. Protein: CAISESIRSSYEQYF.

This rearrangement joins TRBV2 to TRBJ2-7; maybe TRBD2 (5 bases). CDR3 length equals 14 residues. Germline V gene lookup returns CDR1 SNHLY and CDR2 FYNNEI. Trimming removed 5 bases at V and 6 bases at J, with 17 bases between. CDR3 sequence (DNA): TGTGCCAGCAGTTTGGGCACGAGAGGGTCCGAGCAGTACTTC. It is translated as CASSLGTRGSEQYF.

The chain carries TRBV12-5 and TRBJ1-2; 8 bases fit TRBD1. Trimming at V came to 2 bases and at J to 6 bases, leaving 14 bases not matched to a gene. The CDR3 is 17 amino acids. Germline V lookup: CDR1 LGHNT, CDR2 FRNRAP. The CDR3 sequence is CASGLRQGQVIRDGYTF. Written as DNA, the CDR3 is TGTGCTAGTGGTTTGAGACAGGGGCAAGTCATAAGGGATGGCTACACCTTC.

The rearrangement links TRBV6-5 to TRBJ1-2; D ambiguous. V lost 7 bases and J lost 5, with 11 bases in between. The CDR3 runs 12 residues. Germline CDR1 MNHEY, CDR2 SVGAGI. CDR3 in DNA: TGTGCCAGCATGGGAAGGGAGTATGGCTACACCTTC. This sequence encodes CASMGREYGYTF.

This sequence joins TRBV12-5 and TRBJ2-3; D might be TRBD1 (6 bases). CDR1 and CDR2 (germline): LGHNT, FRNRAP. The CDR3 has 18 amino acids. V shed 1 base and J shed 2 bases, with 19 bases lying between them. CDR3 amino acids: CASGLAEQGVSFTDTQYF. CDR3 sequence (DNA): TGTGCTAGTGGTTTGGCCGAACAGGGCGTTTCCTTCACAGATACGCAGTATTTT.

The CDR3 spells CASSRQGKRNYGYTF. The CDR3 DNA sequence: TGTGCCAGCAGCAGACAGGGCAAAAGGAACTATGGCTACACCTTC. The gene calls are TRBV28 and TRBJ1-2, with TRBD1 matching over 7 bases. The V gene end was trimmed by 6 bases and the J gene end by 2 bases; junction bases not matched to a gene: 9. The germline V gene has CDR1 MDHEN and CDR2 SYDVKM. The CDR3 is 15 residues long.

The chain combines TRBV2 with TRBJ2-2, with D perhaps TRBD1 (6 bases). The length of the CDR3 is 15 residues. V dropped 1 base and J dropped 5 bases, with 11 bases sitting between them. Germline V gives CDR1 SNHLY, CDR2 FYNNEI. In nucleotides, the CDR3 is TGTGCCAGCAGTGAAGACAGGGAATTTACCGGGGAGCTGTTTTTT. It yields the protein CASSEDREFTGELFF.

This clone was found a few times. This rearrangement joins TRBV7-2 to TRBJ2-1, with a weak D call TRBD2 (6 bases). This CDR3 has 13 amino acids. V lost 5 bases to trimming and J lost 5 bases, with 10 bases between them. Germline assignment: CDR1 SGHTA and CDR2 FQGNSA. The CDR3 DNA reads as TGTGCCAGCAGCACGCGGGGAAACAATGAGCAGTTCTTC. It is translated as CASSTRGNNEQFF.